This TCR beta chain was identified during a study of control samples from healthy donors and cancer patients. TCRdb keeps only in-frame clones here, not all; method: immunoSEQ multiplex PCR. Of 110,000 or so clones listed, approximately 82% are singletons. On this clone itself: At one end, the junction sequence differs from germline, possibly due to a read error.

The source of this sequence is a man younger than 30 in good health. Sequenced input: blood.

The CDR3: CAGSQGRASGANVLTF. DNA for the CDR3: TGTGCCGGCAGCCAAGGGAGAGCCTCTGGGGCCAACGTCCTGACTTTC. V is TRBV3-1 (or the pseudogene TRBV3-2) and J is TRBJ2-6, with TRBD2 as a possible D gene (5 bases). Germline V lookup: CDR1 LGHDT, CDR2 YNNKEL (reference sequence). This CDR3 region has 16 residues.